These 17 T cell receptor beta chains were all obtained from the same sample, sequenced in a study of breast tumors, draining lymph nodes, adjacent tissues. Using its own MiXCR run on the multiplex PCR reads, TCRdb lists one record per CDR3 protein. The sample has 200,000 to 300,000 distinct CDR3 sequences, 30% seen once. Axillary draining lymph nodes of breast cancer patients supplied the node samples. Material: axillary lymph node tissue. These receptors came from a female donor with breast cancer. Some clones in this sample may be carry-over from other donors' samples.

This clonotype was recorded at least ten times. The chain couples TRBV19 to TRBJ2-7; D remains unclear. This CDR3 region has 13 residues. CDR1 and CDR2 from the germline V gene are LNHDA and SQIVND (reference sequence). Trimming took 1 base from V and 0 from J, leaving 4 bases between them. CDR3 in amino acids: CASSIGSSYEQYF. The CDR3 DNA is TGTGCCAGTAGTATAGGGAGCTCCTACGAGCAGTACTTC.

A single count supports this clonotype. CDR3 in amino acids: CASSLKDSSYEQYF. The CDR3 bases are TGTGCCAGCAGTTTGAAGGATAGCTCCTACGAGCAGTACTTC. The V and J genes are TRBV25-1 and TRBJ2-7; D call uncertain. The CDR3 runs to 14 residues. V lost 5 bases and J 0 bases, leaving 11 bases between the germline ends. Germline V lookup: CDR1 MGHDK, CDR2 SYGVNS.

About this clonotype: This may come from a read error, since a much larger clone is one base off. Since no conserved phenylalanine or tryptophan closes the CDR3, a read error is the likely cause. V gene TRBV4-1 combines with J gene TRBJ2-7; D is unclear. This CDR3 has 15 amino acids. The germline V and J ends were trimmed by 3 bases and 2 bases, with 14 bases remaining between them. Germline CDR1 is MGHRA and CDR2 is YSYEKL. CDR3 region: CASSQVSGGTYEQYS. CDR3 sequence (DNA): TGCGCCAGCAGCCAGGTATCCGGTGGAACCTACGAGCAGTACTCC.

This clonotype was counted at least ten times. The chain has TRBV7-9 and TRBJ2-1; 11 bases align to TRBD2. Per germline, CDR1 SEHNR and CDR2 FQNEAQ (reference sequence). The CDR3 is made up of 17 amino acids. V lost 5 bases and J lost 1; bases outside the gene matches: 7. The CDR3 bases are TGTGCCAGCAGCAGTAGCGGGAGGGCAAGGTCCTACAATGAGCAGTTCTTC. It yields the protein CASSSSGRARSYNEQFF. Filled out from reference TRBV7-9 and TRBJ2-1, the complete variable domain reads DTGVSQNPRHKITKRGQNVTFRCDPISEHNRLYWYRQTLGQGPEFLTYFQNEAQLEKSRLLSDRFSAERPKGSFSTLEIQRTEQGDSAMYLCASSSSGRARSYNEQFFGPGTRLTVL.

This clonotype has a single count. The chain recombines TRBV19 with TRBJ2-6; the D gene is possibly TRBD1 (6 bases). V lost 4 bases to trimming and J lost 10 bases, with 11 bases between them. This CDR3 has 13 residues. The germline V gene has CDR1 LNHDA and CDR2 SQIVND (reference sequence). The CDR3 loop is CASSTRRGNVLTF. CDR3 bases: TGTGCCAGTAGTACCCGCAGGGGAAACGTCCTGACTTTC.

A few counts support this clonotype. V gene TRBV18 combines with J gene TRBJ2-4, with 7 bases lining up with TRBD1. The CDR3 length is 15 residues. Losses at the gene ends were 4 bases for V and 6 bases for J; bases not matched to a gene: 9. Germline values: CDR1 KGHSH, CDR2 LQKENI. The CDR3 here is CASSLRDREGNIQYF. In DNA form, the CDR3 reads TGTGCCAGCTCACTACGCGACAGGGAAGGAAACATTCAGTACTTC.

This clonotype was counted many times. V is TRBV4-1 and J is TRBJ2-7; D is perhaps TRBD1 or TRBD2 (5 bases each). V was trimmed by 6 bases and J by 2 bases, leaving 17 bases between them. The CDR3 is 15 amino acids. CDR1 is MGHRA, CDR2 YSYEKL, per germline. The CDR3 nucleotides read TGCGCCAGCAGTAATACACAGGTGGGAGCCTACGAGCAGTACTTC. Amino acids: CASSNTQVGAYEQYF.

The count of this clonotype is one. V and J are TRBV24-1 and TRBJ2-3; D is undetermined. This CDR3 region has 15 residues. Looked up from germline, CDR1 is KGHDR and CDR2 is SFDVKD. The CDR3 nucleotides read TGTGCACTCAGTGATTTAGCCGCTAGTATGGATACGCAGTATTTT. As protein: CALSDLAASMDTQYF.

This clonotype was counted many times. J is TRBJ2-3 and V is TRBV20-1; D tentatively fits TRBD1 or TRBD2 (6 bases each). Trimming took off 6 bases at V and 0 bases at J, with 16 bases between the two ends. From germline, CDR1 is DFQATT and CDR2 SNEGSKA (reference sequence). This CDR3 has 15 amino acids. DNA for the CDR3: TGCAGTGCCTCCTACCCGGGGGCTAGCACAGATACGCAGTATTTT. The encoded protein is CSASYPGASTDTQYF.

This clonotype was found many times. CDR3 sequence: CSAREQGSTNEKLFF. In DNA, the CDR3 is TGCAGTGCTAGAGAACAGGGCTCAACTAATGAAAAACTGTTTTTT. V usage is TRBV20-1 and J usage is TRBJ1-4; D may be TRBD1 (6 bases). Germline loops: CDR1 DFQATT, CDR2 SNEGSKA (reference sequence). Deletions cut 0 bases from V and 0 bases from J, with 8 bases between. This CDR3 has 15 amino acids.

This clonotype is a singleton in its sample. The chain recombines TRBV29-1 with TRBJ2-3; D gene unclear. The CDR3 length is 13 residues. Trimming removed 3 bases at V and 0 bases at J, with 7 bases between. CDR1 is SQVTM and CDR2 is ANQGSEA in the germline V gene. This CDR3 reads CSVDYRSTDTQYF. The CDR3 DNA is TGCAGCGTTGATTACCGTAGCACAGATACGCAGTATTTT.

Regarding this clonotype: A much larger clonotype is one base distant, so this may be a read error. The V and J genes are TRBV5-8 and TRBJ2-1; D may correspond to TRBD1 or TRBD2 (5 bases each). The CDR3 contains 13 residues. Germline CDR1 reads SGHTS; CDR2 reads YDEGEE. CDR3 sequence reads: CASSPGRVNEQLF. CDR3 nucleotides: TGTGCCAGCAGCCCGGGGCGGGTCAATGAGCAGCTCTTC. Together with reference TRBV5-8 and TRBJ2-1, the CDR3 gives the full variable domain: EAGVTQSPTHLIKTRGQQATLRCSPISGHTSVYWYQQALGLGLQFLLWYDEGEERNRGNFPPRFSGRQFPNYSSELNVNALELEDSALYLCASSPGRVNEQLFGPGTRLTVL.

This clonotype has more than one count but fewer than ten. The J gene is TRBJ2-4, the V gene TRBV28; 7 bases align to TRBD2. The CDR3 is 11 amino acids. The trim removed 5 bases at V and 13 bases at J, leaving 5 bases unmatched. The germline V gene encodes CDR1 MDHEN and CDR2 SYDVKM. The CDR3 DNA reads as TGTGCCAGCAGTACGGGGGGTCGGCAGTACTTC. This gives the protein CASSTGGRQYF.

Of note for this clonotype: This could be a read error, since a much larger clone is one nucleotide away. The chain uses TRBV9 and TRBJ2-3, with 12 bases identical to TRBD2. The CDR3 loop spans 17 amino acids. Per germline, CDR1 SGDLS and CDR2 YYNGEE. The CDR3 spells CASSATLAGGGTATQYF. The DNA of the CDR3 is TGTGCCAGCAGCGCAACCCTAGCGGGAGGGGGCACAGCTACGCAGTATTTT.

This clonotype was observed many times. This chain connects TRBV6-1 to TRBJ2-7; D possibly uses TRBD1 or TRBD2 (5 bases each). V lost 2 bases and J 1 base, leaving 9 bases between the germline ends. The CDR3 sequence is 14 residues long. The germline V gene has CDR1 MNHNS and CDR2 SASEGT. CDR3 coding DNA: TGTGCCAGCAGTGAACAGGGACGGTCCTACGAGCAGTACTTC. Translating it yields CASSEQGRSYEQYF.

The rearrangement joins TRBV11-3 to TRBJ2-7; possibly TRBD1 for D (5 bases). V was trimmed by 10 bases and J by 1 base, leaving 8 bases between them. The CDR3 is made up of 11 amino acids. CDR1 and CDR2 (germline): SGHNT, YENEEA. Here the CDR3 reads CAIRDSYEQYF. The CDR3, as DNA: TGTGCCATCAGGGATTCCTACGAGCAGTACTTC.

The sample holds a few counts of this clonotype. V gene TRBV20-1 combines with J gene TRBJ2-7; 9 positions agree with TRBD2. After removal of 6 bases from V and 4 bases from J, the junction contained 16 bases not matched to a gene. The CDR3 is 16 amino acids. Germline V gene sequence: CDR1 DFQATT, CDR2 SNEGSKA (reference sequence). The chain's CDR3 is CSATDLSGRTQYEQYF. The CDR3 nucleotides read TGCAGTGCCACAGACCTTAGCGGGAGAACTCAGTACGAGCAGTACTTC.